This T cell receptor (beta chain) was identified in a study of shared clonotypes between healthy human individuals. Whole-study findings and limits: Rarefaction exposed incomplete sorted-subset sequencing despite large depth. Richness estimates generally favored naive over memory subsets.

A CD45RA+ naive subset and a CD45RA-negative memory subset were split from CD4+ cells. Notes on this clone: Its specificity is unknown.

Trimming shortened V by 5 bases and J by 5 bases, and 19 bases separated the two germline ends. There are 16 residues in the CDR3. Germline-derived CDR1 and CDR2 are MDHEN and SYDVKM. Data came from immunoSEQ multiplex PCR; TCRdb stores just in-frame clones and leaves some out. The sample records 2 million to 2.5 million clones, 92% being singletons. The sample consisted of naive CD4+ T cells from PBMCs. Subset of the sample: CD45RA+ positively selected. The V and J genes are TRBV28 and TRBJ1-5, with D perhaps matching TRBD1 (6 bases). The clonotype originates from a man younger than 35 in good health. Some clones in this sample may be carry-over from other donors' samples. CDR3 amino acids: CASSPLGQGIYQPQHF. The DNA of the CDR3 is TGTGCCAGCAGTCCCCTGGGGCAGGGGATTTATCAGCCCCAGCATTTT.